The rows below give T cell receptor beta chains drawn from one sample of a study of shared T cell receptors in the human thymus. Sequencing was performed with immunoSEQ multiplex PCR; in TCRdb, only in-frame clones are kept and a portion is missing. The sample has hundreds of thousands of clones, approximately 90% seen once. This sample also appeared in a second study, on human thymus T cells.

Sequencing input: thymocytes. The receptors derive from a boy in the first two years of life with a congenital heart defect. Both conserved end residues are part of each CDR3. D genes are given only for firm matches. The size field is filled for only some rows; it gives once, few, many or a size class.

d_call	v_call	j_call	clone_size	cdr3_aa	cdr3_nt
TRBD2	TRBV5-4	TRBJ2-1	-	CASSFEPSGFSYNEQFF	TGTGCCAGCAGCTTTGAACCTAGCGGGTTCTCCTACAATGAGCAGTTCTTC
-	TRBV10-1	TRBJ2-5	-	CASSWTDAETQYF	TGCGCCAGCAGTTGGACTGACGCAGAGACCCAGTACTTC
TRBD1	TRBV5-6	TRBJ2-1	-	CASSFTRTGVWNEQFF	TGTGCCAGCAGCTTTACCCGGACAGGGGTGTGGAATGAGCAGTTCTTC
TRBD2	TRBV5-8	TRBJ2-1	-	CASSITGLAGGGYNEQFF	TGTGCCAGCAGCATCACGGGACTAGCGGGAGGAGGCTACAATGAGCAGTTCTTC
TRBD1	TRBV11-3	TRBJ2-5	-	CASSSQGITGGRGETQYF	TGTGCCAGCAGCTCCCAGGGGATAACAGGGGGGAGAGGGGAGACCCAGTACTTC
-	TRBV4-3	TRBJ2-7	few	CASSQDGAGGEQYF	TGCGCCAGCAGCCAAGATGGGGCCGGGGGCGAGCAGTACTTC
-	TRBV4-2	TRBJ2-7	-	CASSLETGWYEQYF	TGTGCCAGCAGCCTGGAAACAGGGTGGTACGAGCAGTACTTC
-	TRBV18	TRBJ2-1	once	CASSPPARVYNEQFF	TGTGCCAGCTCACCACCGGCCAGGGTGTACAATGAGCAGTTCTTC
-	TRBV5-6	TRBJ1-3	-	CASSFIQASGNTIYF	TGTGCCAGCAGCTTTATCCAGGCCTCTGGAAACACCATATATTTT
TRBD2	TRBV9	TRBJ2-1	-	CASSRRTSGDYNEQFF	TGTGCCAGCAGCCGACGGACTAGCGGAGATTACAATGAGCAGTTCTTC
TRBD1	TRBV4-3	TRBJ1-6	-	CASSQGGTGGNSPLHF	TGCGCCAGCAGCCAGGGTGGGACAGGCGGTAATTCACCCCTCCACTTT
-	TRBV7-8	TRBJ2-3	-	CASSFRAGPLRGTDTQYF	TGTGCCAGCAGCTTTAGAGCAGGGCCTCTACGCGGCACAGATACGCAGTATTTT
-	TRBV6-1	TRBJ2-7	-	CASSDISEASYEQYF	TGTGCCAGCAGTGATATATCGGAGGCCTCGTACGAGCAGTACTTC
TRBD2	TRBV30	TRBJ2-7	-	CAWSLLPLAGGGQSSYEQYF	TGTGCCTGGAGTCTCCTCCCACTAGCGGGAGGCGGTCAGAGCTCCTACGAGCAGTACTTC
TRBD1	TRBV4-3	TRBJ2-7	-	CASSQGGDRGGYEQYF	TGCGCCAGCAGCCAAGGGGGGGACAGGGGCGGCTACGAGCAGTACTTC
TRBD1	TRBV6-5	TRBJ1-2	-	CASSYSRTGTHYGYTF	TGTGCCAGCAGTTACTCTAGGACAGGGACCCACTATGGCTACACCTTC
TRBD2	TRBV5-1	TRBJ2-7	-	CASIGYRTSGRMVYEQYF	TGCGCCAGCATCGGCTATAGGACTAGCGGGAGGATGGTCTACGAGCAGTACTTC
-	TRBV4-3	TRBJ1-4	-	CASSQDHPGGRSVELFF	TGCGCCAGCAGCCAAGACCACCCGGGGGGCCGGTCAGTGGAACTGTTTTTT
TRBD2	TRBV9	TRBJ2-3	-	CASSGQATSGGPDTQYF	TGTGCCAGCAGCGGCCAGGCGACTAGCGGGGGTCCAGATACGCAGTATTTT
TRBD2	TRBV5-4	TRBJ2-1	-	CASSLLSSGRNSYNEQFF	TGTGCCAGCAGCTTACTTTCTAGCGGGAGGAACTCCTACAATGAGCAGTTCTTC
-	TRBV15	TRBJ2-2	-	CATRCGAGENPGELFF	TGTGCCACCCGGTGCGGAGCCGGGGAGAACCCCGGGGAGCTGTTTTTT
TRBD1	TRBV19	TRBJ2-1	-	CASSMLDRGGGEQFF	TGTGCCAGTAGTATGTTGGACAGGGGAGGGGGTGAGCAGTTCTTC
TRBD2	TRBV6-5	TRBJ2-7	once	CASSYGDPSGSYEQYF	TGTGCCAGCAGTTACGGTGATCCTAGCGGGAGCTACGAGCAGTACTTC
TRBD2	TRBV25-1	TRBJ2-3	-	CASSLPGTSGTDTQYF	TGTGCCAGCAGTCTCCCAGGGACTAGCGGCACAGATACGCAGTATTTT
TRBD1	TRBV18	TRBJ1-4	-	CASSPTDREEKLFF	TGTGCCAGCTCACCCACTGACAGGGAGGAAAAACTGTTTTTT